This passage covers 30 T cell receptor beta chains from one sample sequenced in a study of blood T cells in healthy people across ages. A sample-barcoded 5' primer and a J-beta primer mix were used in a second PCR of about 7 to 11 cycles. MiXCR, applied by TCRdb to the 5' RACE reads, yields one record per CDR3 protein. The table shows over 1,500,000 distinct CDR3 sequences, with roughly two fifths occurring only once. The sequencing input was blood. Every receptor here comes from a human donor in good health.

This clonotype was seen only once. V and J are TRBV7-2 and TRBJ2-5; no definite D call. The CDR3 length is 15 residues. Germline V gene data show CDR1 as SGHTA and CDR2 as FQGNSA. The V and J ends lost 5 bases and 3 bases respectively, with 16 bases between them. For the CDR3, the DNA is TGTGCCAGCAGCGACCCGTTCGAGCCCGAAGAGACCCAGTACTTC. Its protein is CASSDPFEPEETQYF.

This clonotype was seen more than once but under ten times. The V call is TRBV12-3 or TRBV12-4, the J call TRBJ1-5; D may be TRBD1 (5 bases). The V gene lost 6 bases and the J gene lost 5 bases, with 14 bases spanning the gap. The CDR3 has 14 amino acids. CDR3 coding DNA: TGTGCCAGCAGCCTCGCCAGGGCCGATCAGCCCCAGCATTTT. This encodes CASSLARADQPQHF.

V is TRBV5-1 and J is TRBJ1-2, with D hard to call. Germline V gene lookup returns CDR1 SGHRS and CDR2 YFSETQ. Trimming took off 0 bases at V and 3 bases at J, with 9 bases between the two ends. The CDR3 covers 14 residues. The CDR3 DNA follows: TGCGCCAGCAGCTTGGAAGGCGAGGACTATGGCTACACCTTC. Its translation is CASSLEGEDYGYTF.

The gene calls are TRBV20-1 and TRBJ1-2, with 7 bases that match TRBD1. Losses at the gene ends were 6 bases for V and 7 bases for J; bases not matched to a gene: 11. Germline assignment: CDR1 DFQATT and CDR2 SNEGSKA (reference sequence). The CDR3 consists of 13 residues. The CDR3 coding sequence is TGCAGTGCAGAAACGGACAGGTATTCTGGCTACACCTTC. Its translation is CSAETDRYSGYTF.

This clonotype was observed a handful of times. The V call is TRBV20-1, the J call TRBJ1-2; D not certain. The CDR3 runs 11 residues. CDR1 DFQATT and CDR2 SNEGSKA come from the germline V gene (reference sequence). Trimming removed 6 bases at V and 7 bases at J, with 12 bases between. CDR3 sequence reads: CSAGLLAGYTF. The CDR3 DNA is TGCAGTGCGGGCCTGTTGGCTGGCTACACCTTC.

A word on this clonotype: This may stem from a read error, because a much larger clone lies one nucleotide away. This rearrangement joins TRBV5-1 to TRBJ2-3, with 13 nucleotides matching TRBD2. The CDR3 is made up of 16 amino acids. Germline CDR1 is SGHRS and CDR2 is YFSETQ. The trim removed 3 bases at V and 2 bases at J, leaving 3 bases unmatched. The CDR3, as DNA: TGCGCCAGCAGCTGGGGACTAGCGGGGTACACAGATACGCAGTATTTT. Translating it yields CASSWGLAGYTDTQYF.

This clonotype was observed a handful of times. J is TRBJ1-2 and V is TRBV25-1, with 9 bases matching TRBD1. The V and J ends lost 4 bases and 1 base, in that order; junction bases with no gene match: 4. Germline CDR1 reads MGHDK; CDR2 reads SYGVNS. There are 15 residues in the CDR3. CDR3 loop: CASSASGQGNYGYTF. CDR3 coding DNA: TGTGCCAGCAGTGCCTCGGGACAGGGTAACTATGGCTACACCTTC.

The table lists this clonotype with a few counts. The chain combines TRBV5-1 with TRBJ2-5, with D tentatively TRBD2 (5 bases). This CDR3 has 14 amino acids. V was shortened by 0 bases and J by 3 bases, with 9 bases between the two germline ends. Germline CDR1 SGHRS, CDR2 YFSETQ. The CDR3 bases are TGCGCCAGCAGCTTGGTTGAGGGAGAAGAGACCCAGTACTTC. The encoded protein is CASSLVEGEETQYF.

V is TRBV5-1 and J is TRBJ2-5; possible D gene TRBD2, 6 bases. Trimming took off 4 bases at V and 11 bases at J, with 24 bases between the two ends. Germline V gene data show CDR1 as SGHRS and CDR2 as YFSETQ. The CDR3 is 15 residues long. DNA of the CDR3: TGCGCCAGCAGCCCGGGAGTTGATAGCCGCTTAGAGCAGTACTTC. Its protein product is CASSPGVDSRLEQYF.

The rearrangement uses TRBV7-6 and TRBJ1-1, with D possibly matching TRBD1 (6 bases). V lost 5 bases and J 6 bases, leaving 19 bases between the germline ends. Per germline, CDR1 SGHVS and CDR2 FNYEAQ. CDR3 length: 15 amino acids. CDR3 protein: CASSGYGGRIAEAFF. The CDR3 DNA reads TGTGCCAGCAGCGGGTACGGGGGGCGCATCGCTGAAGCTTTCTTT.

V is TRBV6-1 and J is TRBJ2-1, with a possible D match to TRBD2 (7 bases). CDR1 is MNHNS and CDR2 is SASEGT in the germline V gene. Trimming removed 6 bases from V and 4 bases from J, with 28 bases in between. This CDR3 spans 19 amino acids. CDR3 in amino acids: CASRNRGGLGGGAYNEQFF. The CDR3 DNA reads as TGTGCCAGCAGGAACAGAGGAGGTTTAGGCGGGGGCGCTTACAATGAGCAGTTCTTC.

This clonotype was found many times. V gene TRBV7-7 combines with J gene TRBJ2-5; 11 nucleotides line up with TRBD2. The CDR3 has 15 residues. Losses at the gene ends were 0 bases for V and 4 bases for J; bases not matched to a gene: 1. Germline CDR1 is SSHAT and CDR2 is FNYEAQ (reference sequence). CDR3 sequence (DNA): TGTGCCAGCAGCTTAGCCCTAGCGGGGGGAGAGACCCAGTACTTC. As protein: CASSLALAGGETQYF.

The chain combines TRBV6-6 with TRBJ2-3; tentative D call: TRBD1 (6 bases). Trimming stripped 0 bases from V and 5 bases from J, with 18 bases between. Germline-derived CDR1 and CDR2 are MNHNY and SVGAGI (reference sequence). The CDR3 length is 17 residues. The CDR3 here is CASSYSMGANKRDTQYF. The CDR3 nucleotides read TGTGCCAGCAGTTACTCGATGGGGGCGAACAAACGAGATACGCAGTATTTT.

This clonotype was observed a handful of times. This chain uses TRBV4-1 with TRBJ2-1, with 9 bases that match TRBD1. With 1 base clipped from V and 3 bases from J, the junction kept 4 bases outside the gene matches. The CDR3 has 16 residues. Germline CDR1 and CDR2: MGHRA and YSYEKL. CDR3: CASSQVDRGFYNEQFF. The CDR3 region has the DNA TGCGCCAGCAGCCAAGTCGACAGGGGGTTCTACAATGAGCAGTTCTTC.

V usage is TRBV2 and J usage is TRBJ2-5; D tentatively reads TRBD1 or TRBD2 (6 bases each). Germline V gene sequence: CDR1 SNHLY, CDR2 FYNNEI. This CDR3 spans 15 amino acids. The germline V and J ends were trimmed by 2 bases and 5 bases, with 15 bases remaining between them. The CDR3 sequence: CASSERGGRRETQYF. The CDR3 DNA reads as TGTGCCAGCAGTGAAAGAGGGGGGCGGAGGGAGACCCAGTACTTC.

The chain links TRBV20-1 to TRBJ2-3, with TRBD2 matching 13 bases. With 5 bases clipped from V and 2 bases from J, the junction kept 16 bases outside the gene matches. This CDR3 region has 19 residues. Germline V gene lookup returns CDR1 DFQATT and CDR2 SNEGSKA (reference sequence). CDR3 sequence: CSAEWGLAGPLGHTDTQYF. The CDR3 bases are TGCAGTGCTGAATGGGGACTAGCGGGACCCCTGGGGCACACAGATACGCAGTATTTT.

The CDR3 reads CASSVAYRLAGELTYEQYF. CDR3 DNA sequence: TGCGCCAGCAGCGTGGCGTATAGACTAGCGGGGGAGCTAACCTACGAGCAGTACTTC. V is TRBV5-1 and J is TRBJ2-7, with 12 bases lining up with TRBD2. The J segment lost 2 bases and the V segment lost 4 bases, leaving 16 bases of the junction unmatched. The CDR3 contains 19 residues. Germline CDR1 reads SGHRS; CDR2 reads YFSETQ.

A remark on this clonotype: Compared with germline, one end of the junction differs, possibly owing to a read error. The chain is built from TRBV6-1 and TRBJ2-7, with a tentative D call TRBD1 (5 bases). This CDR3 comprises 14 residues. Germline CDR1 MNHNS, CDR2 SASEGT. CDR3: CARSEWGSSYEQYF. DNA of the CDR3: TGTGCCAGAAGTGAATGGGGCAGCTCCTACGAGCAGTACTTC.

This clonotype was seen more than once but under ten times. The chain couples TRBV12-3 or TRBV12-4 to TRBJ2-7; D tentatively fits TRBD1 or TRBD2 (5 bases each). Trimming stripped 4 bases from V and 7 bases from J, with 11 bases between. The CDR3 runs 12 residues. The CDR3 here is CASSSGTLEQYF. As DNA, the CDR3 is TGTGCCAGCAGTTCCGGGACGCTTGAGCAGTACTTC.

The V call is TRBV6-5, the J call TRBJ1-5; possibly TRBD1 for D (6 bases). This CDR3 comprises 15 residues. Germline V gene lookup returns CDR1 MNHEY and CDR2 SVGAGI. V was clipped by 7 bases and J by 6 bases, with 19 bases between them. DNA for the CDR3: TGTGCCAGCAAGGGGGGCGCTGAGGATAGTCAGCCCCAGCATTTT. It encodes CASKGGAEDSQPQHF.

CDR3 DNA sequence: TGCAGTGCTAGTGGGGCGTTCCCCACAGATACGCAGTATTTT. Translation: CSASGAFPTDTQYF. J is TRBJ2-3 and V is TRBV20-1; perhaps TRBD1 as D (5 bases). Germline V gene sequence: CDR1 DFQATT, CDR2 SNEGSKA (reference sequence). The CDR3 extends over 14 amino acids. V was pared by 3 bases and J by 2 bases, with 12 bases between.

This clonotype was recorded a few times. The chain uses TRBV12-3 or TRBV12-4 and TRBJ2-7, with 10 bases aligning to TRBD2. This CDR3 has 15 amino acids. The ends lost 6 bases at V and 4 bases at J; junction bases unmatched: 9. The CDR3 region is CASSLGLAVGYEQYF. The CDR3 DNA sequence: TGTGCCAGCAGCCTCGGACTAGCGGTAGGGTACGAGCAGTACTTC.

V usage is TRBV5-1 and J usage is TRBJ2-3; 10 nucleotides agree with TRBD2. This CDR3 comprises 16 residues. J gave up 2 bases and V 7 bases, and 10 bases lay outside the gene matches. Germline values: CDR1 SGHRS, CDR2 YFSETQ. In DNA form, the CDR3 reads TGCGCCAGCTTAGAAAAAGCGGGGGGGCCCACAGATACGCAGTATTTT. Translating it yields CASLEKAGGPTDTQYF.

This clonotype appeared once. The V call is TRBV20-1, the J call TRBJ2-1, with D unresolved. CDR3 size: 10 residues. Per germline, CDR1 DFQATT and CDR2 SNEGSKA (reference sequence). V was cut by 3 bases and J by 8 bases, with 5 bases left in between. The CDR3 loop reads CSARRDEQFF. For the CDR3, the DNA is TGCAGTGCTAGGAGAGATGAGCAGTTCTTC.

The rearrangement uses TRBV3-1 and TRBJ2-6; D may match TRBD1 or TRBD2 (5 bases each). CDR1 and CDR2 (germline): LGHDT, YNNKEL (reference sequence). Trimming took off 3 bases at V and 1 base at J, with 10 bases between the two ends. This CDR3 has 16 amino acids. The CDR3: CASSHDSGSGANVLTF. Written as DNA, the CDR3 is TGTGCCAGCAGCCACGACAGCGGATCTGGGGCCAACGTCCTGACTTTC. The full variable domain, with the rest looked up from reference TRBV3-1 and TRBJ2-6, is DTAVSQTPKYLVTQMGNDKSIKCEQNLGHDTMYWYKQDSKKFLKIMFSYNNKELIINETVPNRFSPKSPDKAHLNLHINSLELGDSAVYFCASSHDSGSGANVLTFGAGSRLTVL.

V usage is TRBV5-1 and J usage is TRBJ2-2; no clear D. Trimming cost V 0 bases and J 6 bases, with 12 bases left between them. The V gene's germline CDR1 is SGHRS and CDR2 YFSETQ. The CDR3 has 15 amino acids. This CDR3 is CASSLDGRVAGELFF. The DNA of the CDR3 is TGCGCCAGCAGCTTGGACGGGCGTGTGGCCGGGGAGCTGTTTTTT.

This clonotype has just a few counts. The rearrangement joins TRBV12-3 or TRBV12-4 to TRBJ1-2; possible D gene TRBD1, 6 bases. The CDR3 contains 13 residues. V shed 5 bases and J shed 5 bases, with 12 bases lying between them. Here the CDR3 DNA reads TGTGCCAGCAGTACCAGGGGCGAGTATGGCTACACCTTC. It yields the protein CASSTRGEYGYTF.

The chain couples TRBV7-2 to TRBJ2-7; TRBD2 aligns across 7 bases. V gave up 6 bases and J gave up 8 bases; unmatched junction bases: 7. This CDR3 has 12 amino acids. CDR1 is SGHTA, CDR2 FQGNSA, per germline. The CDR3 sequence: CASSERGTKQYF. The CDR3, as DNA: TGTGCCAGCAGTGAACGTGGGACTAAGCAGTACTTC.

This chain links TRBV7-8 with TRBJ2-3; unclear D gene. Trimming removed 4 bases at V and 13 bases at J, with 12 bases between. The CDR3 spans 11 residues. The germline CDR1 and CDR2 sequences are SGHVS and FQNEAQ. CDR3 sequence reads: CASSSGLREYF. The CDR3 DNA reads TGTGCCAGCAGCTCCGGGCTTCGGGAGTATTTT.

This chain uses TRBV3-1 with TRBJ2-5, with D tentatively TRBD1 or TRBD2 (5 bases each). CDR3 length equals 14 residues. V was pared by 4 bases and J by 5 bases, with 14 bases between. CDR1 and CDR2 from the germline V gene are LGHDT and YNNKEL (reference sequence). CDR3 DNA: TGTGCCAGCAGCCCGGGACCCAATGGGGAGACCCAGTACTTC. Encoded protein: CASSPGPNGETQYF.